A selection of T cell receptor beta chains follows, all from one sample in a study of control samples from healthy donors and cancer patients. Data came from immunoSEQ multiplex PCR; TCRdb stores just in-frame clones and leaves some out. The sample includes some 65,000 clones, more than 80% of them seen just once. The sequenced sample was PBMCs. All receptors derive from a woman aged 45 to 65 with lung cancer. Each CDR3 is given with its conserved first and last residue. A D gene is named only where the DNA matches it firmly. The size entry is marked missing in some rows and otherwise reads once, few, many or a size class.

J: TRBJ2-1; size: -; V: TRBV6-5; D: TRBD1; DNA: TGTGCCAGCAGTTACATGGGGACAGGGGGCTATGAGCAGTTCTTC; CDR3: CASSYMGTGGYEQFF
J: TRBJ1-1; size: few; V: TRBV7-2; D: -; DNA: TGTGCCAGCAGCCAGGGACGCGCTAGGGGGGGCACTGAAGCTTTCTTT; CDR3: CASSQGRARGGTEAFF
J: TRBJ2-2; size: -; V: TRBV7-6; D: -; DNA: TGTGCCAGCAGCTTAATCGGCAGGGGGAACACCGGGGAGCTGTTTTTT; CDR3: CASSLIGRGNTGELFF
J: TRBJ2-2; size: -; V: TRBV29-1; D: -; DNA: TGCAGCGTTGAACGGTCCGGGGAGCTGTTTTTT; CDR3: CSVERSGELFF
J: TRBJ1-2; size: -; V: TRBV7-2; D: -; DNA: TGTGCCAGCAGCTCTCCCGCTTTAGACAAGATCTATGGCTACACCTTC; CDR3: CASSSPALDKIYGYTF
J: TRBJ2-7; size: -; V: TRBV7-2; D: TRBD2; DNA: TGTGCCAGCAGCGAGGCGGCTAGCGGGGTCTCCTACGAGCAGTACTTC; CDR3: CASSEAASGVSYEQYF
J: TRBJ1-2; size: -; V: TRBV5-1; D: -; DNA: TGCGCCAGCAGTGTTTTCTCGGGAGAGAGCTACACCTTC; CDR3: CASSVFSGESYTF
J: TRBJ1-5; size: -; V: TRBV5-1; D: -; DNA: TGCGCCAGCAGCTTCGACGCGGGCAATCAGCCCCAGCATTTT; CDR3: CASSFDAGNQPQHF
J: TRBJ1-4; size: -; V: TRBV7-9; D: -; DNA: TGTGCCAGCAGCTTACACGAAGGCCGGGAAAAACTGTTTTTT; CDR3: CASSLHEGREKLFF
J: TRBJ1-4; size: -; V: TRBV15; D: -; DNA: TGTGCCACCAGCAGGGGGTTTAATGAAAAACTGTTTTTT; CDR3: CATSRGFNEKLFF
J: TRBJ2-7; size: once; V: TRBV25-1; D: TRBD1; DNA: TGTGCCAGCAGTGCGGACAGGTGGATTAACGAGCAGTACTTC; CDR3: CASSADRWINEQYF
J: TRBJ1-1; size: -; V: TRBV29-1; D: -; DNA: TGCAGCGTGGAGAGGGTGGGTGGTGAAGCTTTCTTT; CDR3: CSVERVGGEAFF
J: TRBJ2-3; size: -; V: TRBV6-6; D: -; DNA: TGTGCCAGCAGTTACCTAGGAGATACGCAGTATTTT; CDR3: CASSYLGDTQYF
J: TRBJ1-1; size: -; V: TRBV6-2/TRBV6-3; D: -; DNA: TGTGCCAGCAGTTACACCGGGAAGAACACTGAAGCTTTCTTT; CDR3: CASSYTGKNTEAFF
J: TRBJ1-1; size: once; V: TRBV2; D: TRBD1; DNA: TGTGCCAGCAGGGATTGGGACAGCATGAACACTGAAGCTTTCTTT; CDR3: CASRDWDSMNTEAFF
J: TRBJ1-5; size: -; V: TRBV27; D: -; DNA: TGTGCCAGCAGTTTCACCTCCAATCAGCCCCAGCATTTT; CDR3: CASSFTSNQPQHF
J: TRBJ2-1; size: -; V: TRBV14; D: -; DNA: TGTGCCAGCAGCCAAGATTGGGAAGGGATTTCCTACAATGAGCAGTTCTTC; CDR3: CASSQDWEGISYNEQFF
J: TRBJ2-2; size: -; V: TRBV7-3; D: -; DNA: TGTGCCAGCAGCTTGATCTCCGGGGAGCTGTTTTTT; CDR3: CASSLISGELFF
J: TRBJ2-1; size: -; V: TRBV6-2/TRBV6-3; D: -; DNA: TGTGCCAGCAGTTACGCCCCCCGAGGGACTTCTTACAATGAGCAGTTCTTC; CDR3: CASSYAPRGTSYNEQFF
J: TRBJ1-2; size: -; V: TRBV12-3/TRBV12-4; D: TRBD1; DNA: TGTGCCAGCAGTTGGGACAGAAACTATGGCTACACCTTC; CDR3: CASSWDRNYGYTF
J: TRBJ2-5; size: -; V: TRBV11-3; D: TRBD2; DNA: TGTGCCAGCAGCTTAGTTCGAGGGGCTAGCGGGGGGCAAGAGACCCAGTACTTC; CDR3: CASSLVRGASGGQETQYF
J: TRBJ2-1; size: -; V: TRBV5-1; D: -; DNA: TGCGCCAGCAGCTTGGGCTCAGGGGAAAACAATGAGCAGTTCTTC; CDR3: CASSLGSGENNEQFF
J: TRBJ2-7; size: once; V: TRBV5-1; D: TRBD1; DNA: TGCGCCAGCAGCTTGACCTTTACCGGACAGGGGGCCTACGAGCAGTACTTC; CDR3: CASSLTFTGQGAYEQYF
J: TRBJ2-1; size: -; V: TRBV27; D: TRBD2; DNA: TGTGCCAGCAGCTCCTTGGCGGGGGGGTTCAATGAGCAGTTCTTC; CDR3: CASSSLAGGFNEQFF
J: TRBJ1-5; size: -; V: TRBV11-2; D: TRBD1; DNA: TGTGCCAGCAGCTTGGACAGGGGGGAGCAGCCCCAGCATTTT; CDR3: CASSLDRGEQPQHF
J: TRBJ2-1; size: -; V: TRBV9; D: TRBD2; DNA: TGTGCCAACAGCGTAGCCGGGGGGACGGGGAATGAGCAGTTCTTC; CDR3: CANSVAGGTGNEQFF
J: TRBJ2-7; size: -; V: TRBV6-5; D: TRBD1; DNA: TGTGCCAGCAGTTACAGACAGGGTTTCTCCTACGAGCAGTACTTC; CDR3: CASSYRQGFSYEQYF
J: TRBJ1-2; size: once; V: TRBV18; D: -; DNA: TGTGCCAGCTCACCAAAGGCAGGGAGCGGTGGCTACACCTTC; CDR3: CASSPKAGSGGYTF
J: TRBJ1-1; size: -; V: TRBV6-5; D: -; DNA: TGTGCCAGCAGGTTGGGGTTGAACACTGAAGCTTTCTTT; CDR3: CASRLGLNTEAFF
J: TRBJ1-5; size: -; V: TRBV12-5; D: TRBD1; DNA: TGTGCTAGTGGTTTGGTACAAGGACAGGGTTATCAGCCCCAGCATTTT; CDR3: CASGLVQGQGYQPQHF
J: TRBJ2-7; size: -; V: TRBV28; D: TRBD1; DNA: TGTGCCAGCAGTTCCCGGGACAGGGGGCAGAAGCAGTACTTC; CDR3: CASSSRDRGQKQYF
J: TRBJ2-1; size: -; V: TRBV9; D: TRBD1; DNA: TGTGCCAGCAGCGTAGCTACAGGGGCAGCCGATGAGCAGTTCTTC; CDR3: CASSVATGAADEQFF
J: TRBJ1-2; size: -; V: TRBV4-3; D: -; DNA: TGCGCCAGCAGCCAAGATCGTGTAGGGCGCTATGGCTACACCTTC; CDR3: CASSQDRVGRYGYTF
J: TRBJ1-2; size: -; V: TRBV5-1; D: TRBD1; DNA: TGCGCCAGCAGCTTGATTACAGGGGATGGCTACACCTTC; CDR3: CASSLITGDGYTF
J: TRBJ1-2; size: -; V: TRBV7-2; D: TRBD1; DNA: TGTGCCAGCAGCACGACCGGGACAGGGACGCTAATTAACTATGGCTACACCTTC; CDR3: CASSTTGTGTLINYGYTF